The T cell receptor beta chain under discussion was sequenced for a study of chemoradiotherapy in HPV16-positive cancers. At the level of the study: Functional T-cell assays on two HPV16-positive patients' cells defined candidate HPV-specific clones and common TCR motifs. The study's findings and limits: The functional HPV-specific definition rests on just a couple of HPV16-positive patients.

Concerning this clone: The antigen is not known.

Repertoires were sampled repeatedly during chemoradiotherapy. CDR3 length: 16 residues. Germline V CDR1 and CDR2: SGHTA, FQGTGA. V trimming: 5 bases; J trimming: 1 base; junction bases outside the gene matches: 8. Clones were sequenced by immunoSEQ multiplex PCR, and TCRdb holds only the in-frame ones, with some missing. The sample lists about 25,000 clones; 85% to 95% were seen once. The chain uses TRBV7-3 and TRBJ2-1, with TRBD1 matching over 7 bases. The receptor was isolated from a human donor with HPV-associated anogenital cancer. This specimen was blood, taken from a patient who underwent chemoradiotherapy. Here the CDR3 DNA reads TGTGCCAGCAGCAACAGGGACAGCGGATCCTACAATGAGCAGTTCTTC. This translates into CASSNRDSGSYNEQFF.